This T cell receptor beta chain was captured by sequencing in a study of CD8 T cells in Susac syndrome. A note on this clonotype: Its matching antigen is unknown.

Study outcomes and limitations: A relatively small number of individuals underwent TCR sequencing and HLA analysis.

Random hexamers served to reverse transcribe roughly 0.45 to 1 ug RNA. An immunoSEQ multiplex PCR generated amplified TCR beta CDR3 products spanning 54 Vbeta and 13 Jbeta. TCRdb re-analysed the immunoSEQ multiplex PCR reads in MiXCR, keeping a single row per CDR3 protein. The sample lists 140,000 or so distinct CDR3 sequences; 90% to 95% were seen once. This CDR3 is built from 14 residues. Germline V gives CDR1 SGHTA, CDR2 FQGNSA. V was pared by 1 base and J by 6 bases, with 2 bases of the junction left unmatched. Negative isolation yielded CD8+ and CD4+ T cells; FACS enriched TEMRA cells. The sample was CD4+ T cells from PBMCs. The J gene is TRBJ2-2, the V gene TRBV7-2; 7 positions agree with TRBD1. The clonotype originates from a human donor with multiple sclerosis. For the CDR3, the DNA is TGTGCCAGCAGCTTAGTAGGACAGGCCGGGGAGCTGTTTTTT. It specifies CASSLVGQAGELFF.